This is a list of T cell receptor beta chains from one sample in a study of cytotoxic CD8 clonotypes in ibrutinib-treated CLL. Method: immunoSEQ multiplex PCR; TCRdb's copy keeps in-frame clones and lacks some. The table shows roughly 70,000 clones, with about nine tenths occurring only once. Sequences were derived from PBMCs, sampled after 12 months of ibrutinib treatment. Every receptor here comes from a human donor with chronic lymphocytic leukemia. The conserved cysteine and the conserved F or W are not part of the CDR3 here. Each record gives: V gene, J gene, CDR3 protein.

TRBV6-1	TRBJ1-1	ASSSQGGEAF
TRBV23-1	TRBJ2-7	ASSQRDRSYEQY
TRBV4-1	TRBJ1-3	ASSQGEGYSGNTIY
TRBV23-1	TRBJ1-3	ASSASVGGTGVGNTIY
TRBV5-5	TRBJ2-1	ASSLAFGSSYNEQF
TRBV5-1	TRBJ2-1	ASRPGTGVINEQF
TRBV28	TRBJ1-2	ASSSSPLNYGYT
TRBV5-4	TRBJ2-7	ASSFRDRVEQY
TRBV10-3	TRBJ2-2	AISESPRVFVGTGELF
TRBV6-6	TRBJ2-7	ASSREGQGSYEQY
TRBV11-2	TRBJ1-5	ASSSLQGVGQPQH
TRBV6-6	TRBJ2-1	ASSYSRGVGNEQF
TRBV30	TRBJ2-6	AWTDGANVLT
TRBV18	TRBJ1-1	ASSPRVKDSAEAF
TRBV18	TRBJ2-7	ASSPTQGPEEQY
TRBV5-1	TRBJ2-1	ASSRDSASYNEQF
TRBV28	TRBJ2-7	ASNRGATHEQY